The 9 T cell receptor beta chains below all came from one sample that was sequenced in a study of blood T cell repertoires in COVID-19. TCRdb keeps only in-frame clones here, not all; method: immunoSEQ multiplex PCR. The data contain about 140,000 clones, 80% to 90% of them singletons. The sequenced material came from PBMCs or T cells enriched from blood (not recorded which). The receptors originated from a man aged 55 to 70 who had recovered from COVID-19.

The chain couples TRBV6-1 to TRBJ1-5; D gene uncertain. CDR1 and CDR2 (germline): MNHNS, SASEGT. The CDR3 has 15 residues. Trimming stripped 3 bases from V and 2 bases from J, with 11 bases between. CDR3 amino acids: CASSEGLSGNQPQHF. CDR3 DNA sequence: TGTGCCAGCAGTGAGGGCCTCTCGGGCAATCAGCCCCAGCATTTT.

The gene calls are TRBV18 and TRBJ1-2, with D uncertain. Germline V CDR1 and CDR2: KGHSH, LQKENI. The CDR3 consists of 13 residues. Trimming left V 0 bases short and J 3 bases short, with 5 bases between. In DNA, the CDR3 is TGTGCCAGCTCACCACCCGCGGACTATGGCTACACCTTC. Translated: CASSPPADYGYTF.

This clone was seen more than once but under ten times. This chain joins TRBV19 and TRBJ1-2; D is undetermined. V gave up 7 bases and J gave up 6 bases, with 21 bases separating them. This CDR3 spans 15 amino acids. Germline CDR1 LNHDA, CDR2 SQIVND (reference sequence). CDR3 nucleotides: TGTGCCAGTAATTCCCCAGGCAGGCTGTCTGATGGCTACACCTTC. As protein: CASNSPGRLSDGYTF.

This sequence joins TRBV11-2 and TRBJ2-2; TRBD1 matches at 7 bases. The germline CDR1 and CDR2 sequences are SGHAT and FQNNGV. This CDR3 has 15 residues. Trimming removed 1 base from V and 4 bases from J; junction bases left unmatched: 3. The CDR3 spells CASSLGDRSTGELFF. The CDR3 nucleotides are TGTGCCAGCAGCTTAGGGGACAGAAGCACCGGGGAGCTGTTTTTT.

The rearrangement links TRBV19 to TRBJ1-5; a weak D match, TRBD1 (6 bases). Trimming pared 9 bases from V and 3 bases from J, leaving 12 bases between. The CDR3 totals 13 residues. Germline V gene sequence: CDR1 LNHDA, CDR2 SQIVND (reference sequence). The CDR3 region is CASRDTHNQPQHF. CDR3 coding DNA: TGTGCCAGCCGGGACACCCACAATCAGCCCCAGCATTTT.

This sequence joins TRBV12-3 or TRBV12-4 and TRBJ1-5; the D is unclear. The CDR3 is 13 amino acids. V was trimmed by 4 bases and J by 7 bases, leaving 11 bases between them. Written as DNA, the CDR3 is TGTGCCAGCAGTTATCGAGGGTTCCAGCCCCAGCATTTT. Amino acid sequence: CASSYRGFQPQHF.

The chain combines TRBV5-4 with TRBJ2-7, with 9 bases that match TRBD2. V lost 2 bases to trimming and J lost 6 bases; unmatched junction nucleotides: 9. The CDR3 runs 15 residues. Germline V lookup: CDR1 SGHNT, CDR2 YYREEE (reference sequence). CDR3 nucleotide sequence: TGTGCCAGCAGCTTTCCGGGACTAGCAATCGGCGAGCAGTACTTC. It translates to CASSFPGLAIGEQYF.

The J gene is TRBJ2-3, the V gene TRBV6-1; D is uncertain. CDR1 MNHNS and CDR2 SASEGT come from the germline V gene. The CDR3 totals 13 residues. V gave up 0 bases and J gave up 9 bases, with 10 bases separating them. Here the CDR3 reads CASSEAQVSTQYF. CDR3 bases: TGTGCCAGCAGTGAAGCCCAGGTATCCACGCAGTATTTT.

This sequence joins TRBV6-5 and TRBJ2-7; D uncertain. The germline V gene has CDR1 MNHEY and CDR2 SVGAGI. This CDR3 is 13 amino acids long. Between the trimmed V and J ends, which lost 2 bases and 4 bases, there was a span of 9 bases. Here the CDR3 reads CASSYQESYEQYF. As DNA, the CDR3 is TGTGCCAGCAGTTACCAGGAATCATACGAGCAGTACTTC.